The clone carrying this TCR beta chain was counted once. The antigen is not known. Germline V gives CDR1 LNHDA, CDR2 SQIVND (reference sequence). V lost 2 bases and J lost 4; bases outside the gene matches: 10. The length of the CDR3 is 16 residues. Profiling relied on immunoSEQ multiplex PCR, and the TCRdb table lists in-frame clones only, not all of them. The table shows 150,000 to 250,000 clones, with just over 90% occurring only once. These data come from a study of T cell responses to AZD1222 COVID-19 vaccine. Study observations and caveats: In the spike-specific TCR repertoire, nearly half reportedly target unmutated variant regions.

This material consisted of peripheral blood, taken 28 days after the second AZD1222 dose. This chain connects TRBV19 to TRBJ2-5, with 7 bases identical to TRBD2. The sequence derives from an adult who received the AZD1222 COVID-19 vaccine. CDR3 coding DNA: TGTGCCAGTAGTATAAGGGGAACTAGCGATATAGAGACCCAGTACTTC. The encoded protein is CASSIRGTSDIETQYF.